This T cell receptor (beta chain) was found in a study of cytomegalovirus exposure and HLA in healthy donors. About this clone itself: Its antigen is unidentified.

Study observations and caveats: When a later analysis was performed, an Asian-associated ancestry cluster reportedly had fewer N-insertions than the 666-donor mean. Common viral pathogens (according to a later analysis) appeared linked to several of the most significant clusters. Some highly shared sequence variants likely arose as a pipeline artifact.

The study ran its PCR with 60 Vbeta and 13 Jbeta primers. The assay was immunoSEQ multiplex PCR, and TCRdb's table has in-frame clones only and misses some. The specimen's table records fewer than 50,000 clones. The germline V gene has CDR1 SGHRS and CDR2 YFSETQ. V dropped 0 bases and J dropped 5; count of bases not matched to a gene: 7. The CDR3 length is 16 residues. The chain has TRBV5-1 and TRBJ2-3; TRBD2 matches at 9 bases. This TCR derives from a male donor in good health and CMV-seronegative. Sequencing was done on a sample of PBMCs. CDR3 in DNA: TGCGCCAGCAGCTTGGGACTAGCGGAGGGTGGAGATACGCAGTATTTT. It encodes CASSLGLAEGGDTQYF.